This is a list of T cell receptor beta chains from one sample in a study of shared clonotypes between healthy human individuals. The method was immunoSEQ multiplex PCR; TCRdb's version includes in-frame clones alone and lacks a portion of them. The sample carries 780,000 or so clones, 55% to 80% recorded once. Sequenced input: memory CD4+ T cells sorted from blood. All receptors come from a woman younger than 45 in good health. Each CDR3 is given with its conserved first and last residue. A D gene is named only where the DNA matches it firmly. Some rows have no size entry. The others give once, few or many, or a class for an expanded clone.

TRBJ2-7 TRBD2 TRBV9 . CASSPGVAGPSSYEQYF TGTGCCAGCAGCCCGGGGGTAGCGGGCCCTAGCTCCTACGAGCAGTACTTC
TRBJ1-2 . TRBV2 . CAGGLRGDYGYTF TGTGCCGGGGGGTTAAGGGGAGACTATGGCTACACCTTC
TRBJ2-7 . TRBV4-1 . CASSPIGGSLPEQYF TGCGCCAGCAGTCCCATTGGAGGAAGCCTCCCGGAGCAGTACTTC
TRBJ2-7 . TRBV6-1 . CASRLTQVYEQYF TGTGCCAGCAGACTTACCCAGGTCTACGAGCAGTACTTC
TRBJ2-3 TRBD2 TRBV7-9 . CASSTGLAGTDTQYF TGTGCCAGCAGCACCGGACTAGCGGGAACGGATACGCAGTATTTT
TRBJ2-2 TRBD2 TRBV6-5 . CASSFRGLLTGELFF TGTGCCAGCAGTTTCCGGGGACTATTGACCGGGGAGCTGTTTTTT
TRBJ2-1 TRBD1 TRBV11-2 few CASSLVVGQGSYNEQFF TGTGCCAGCAGCTTAGTCGTCGGACAGGGATCCTACAATGAGCAGTTCTTC
TRBJ2-5 TRBD1 TRBV19 . CASSIGQGETQYF TGTGCCAGTAGTATAGGACAGGGGGAGACCCAGTACTTC
TRBJ2-7 TRBD2 TRBV23-1 . CASSLTSGSREQYF TGCGCCAGCAGTCTGACTAGCGGGAGTCGCGAGCAGTACTTC
TRBJ2-7 . TRBV18 . CASSPDRYEQYF TGTGCCAGCTCACCCGACCGGTACGAGCAGTACTTC
TRBJ2-2 . TRBV7-9 . CASSDPNQRSGELFF TGTGCCAGCAGCGACCCCAATCAAAGGTCCGGGGAGCTGTTTTTT
TRBJ2-7 TRBD1 TRBV5-1 . CASNRTGGYEQYF TGCGCCAGCAATAGGACAGGGGGCTACGAGCAGTACTTC
TRBJ1-1 . TRBV6-1 . CASAIEEGWAEAFF TGTGCCAGTGCGATCGAGGAGGGATGGGCTGAAGCTTTCTTT
TRBJ2-1 . TRBV14 few CASSQTGTYNEQFF TGTGCCAGCAGCCAGACCGGTACCTACAATGAGCAGTTCTTC
TRBJ1-2 . TRBV4-1 . CASSQDSGMSYGYTF TGCGCCAGCAGCCAAGATTCAGGGATGAGCTATGGCTACACCTTC
TRBJ2-3 . TRBV11-2 once CASSVDRDTQYF TGTGCCAGCAGCGTAGATCGAGATACGCAGTATTTT
TRBJ2-1 TRBD2 TRBV7-6 few CASSTGLADSSNEQFF TGTGCCAGCAGCACCGGACTAGCGGATTCCTCCAATGAGCAGTTCTTC
TRBJ2-3 TRBD2 TRBV5-1 few CASSLELAGPDTQYF TGCGCCAGCAGCTTGGAACTAGCGGGACCAGATACGCAGTATTTT
TRBJ1-1 . TRBV5-1 many CASSPTGTNTEAFF TGCGCCAGCAGCCCTACAGGGACAAACACTGAAGCTTTCTTT
TRBJ2-7 . TRBV19 . CASSTLRGVDEQYF TGTGCCAGTAGTACCCTCCGAGGGGTCGACGAGCAGTACTTC
TRBJ2-7 . TRBV29-1 . CSVHEQYF TGCAGCGTTCACGAGCAGTACTTC
TRBJ1-1 . TRBV27 . CASSLSGLPEAFF TGTGCCAGCAGTTTATCAGGGCTCCCTGAAGCTTTCTTT
TRBJ1-4 TRBD1 TRBV28 . CASSIVGTANEKLFF TGTGCCAGCAGCATTGTAGGGACAGCCAATGAAAAACTGTTTTTT
TRBJ2-7 TRBD1 TRBV11-1 . CASSLTVGQNYEQYF TGTGCCAGCAGCTTGACAGTGGGACAGAACTACGAGCAGTACTTC
TRBJ2-2 TRBD1 TRBV7-9 . CASSNRGGSGTGELFF TGTGCCAGCAGCAATCGAGGGGGCTCTGGGACCGGGGAGCTGTTTTTT
TRBJ2-2 TRBD1 TRBV14 few CASRTGGNTGELFF TGTGCCAGCAGAACAGGGGGGAACACCGGGGAGCTGTTTTTT
TRBJ2-3 TRBD1 TRBV29-1 . CSVEIRQGYGPDTQYF TGCAGCGTTGAGATTCGACAGGGCTATGGGCCAGATACGCAGTATTTT
TRBJ1-5 TRBD1 TRBV19 . CASTSRDRGNQPQHF TGTGCCAGTACAAGCCGGGACAGGGGCAATCAGCCCCAGCATTTT
TRBJ2-7 . TRBV28 . CASGRQYYEQYF TGTGCCAGCGGGCGTCAATATTACGAGCAGTACTTC
TRBJ1-2 TRBD1 TRBV11-2 . CASSPDRGPNYGYTF TGTGCCAGCAGCCCTGACAGGGGCCCAAACTATGGCTACACCTTC
TRBJ2-2 . TRBV6-4 many CASSGSLLGADETGELFF TGTGCCAGCAGTGGCTCCCTTCTAGGAGCGGATGAGACCGGGGAGCTGTTTTTT
TRBJ1-3 . TRBV5-6 . CASSLAWESGNTIYF TGTGCCAGCAGCTTGGCATGGGAGTCTGGAAACACCATATATTTT
TRBJ2-1 . TRBV28 few CASSLTRQQFF TGTGCCAGCAGTTTAACTCGCCAGCAGTTCTTC
TRBJ1-1 . TRBV5-1 . CASSHAAGTRGTEAFF TGCGCCAGCAGCCACGCAGCAGGGACTAGAGGCACTGAAGCTTTCTTT
TRBJ1-5 TRBD1 TRBV7-9 . CASSPGTGNQPQHF TGTGCCAGCAGCCCCGGGACAGGGAATCAGCCCCAGCATTTT
TRBJ2-5 . TRBV5-6 . CASSFLRGIDQETQYF TGTGCCAGCAGCTTCCTTCGCGGGATAGACCAAGAGACCCAGTACTTC
TRBJ1-5 . TRBV5-8 . CASSATTNNQPQHF TGTGCCAGCAGCGCAACGACCAACAATCAGCCCCAGCATTTT
TRBJ1-2 . TRBV7-9 few CASSLALEGNYGYTF TGTGCCAGCAGCTTAGCGCTAGAGGGTAACTATGGCTACACCTTC
TRBJ2-5 . TRBV7-9 . CASSSYRDIQETQYF TGTGCCAGCAGCTCCTACCGGGACATCCAAGAGACCCAGTACTTC
TRBJ2-7 . TRBV29-1 . CSVRSRGSKGEQYF TGCAGCGTGCGATCCAGGGGAAGTAAGGGCGAGCAGTACTTC
TRBJ1-2 . TRBV19 . CASTSGVGYGYTF TGTGCCAGTACCTCAGGGGTAGGCTATGGCTACACCTTC
TRBJ2-3 TRBD1 TRBV2 . CASSHRTGTDTQYF TGTGCCAGCAGCCATAGGACAGGCACGGATACGCAGTATTTT
TRBJ2-2 TRBD2 TRBV5-1 . CASSPEGWEGSGELFF TGCGCCAGCAGCCCCGAGGGCTGGGAGGGGTCCGGGGAGCTGTTTTTT
TRBJ2-7 TRBD2 TRBV7-8 . CASGKRDRSYEQYF TGTGCCAGCGGGAAGCGGGATAGGTCCTACGAGCAGTACTTC
TRBJ2-1 TRBD2 TRBV6-5 . CASSRLAGGPNEQFF TGTGCCAGCAGCCGCCTAGCGGGAGGGCCTAATGAGCAGTTCTTC
TRBJ2-7 TRBD2 TRBV4-2 many CASSQERGVNYEQYF TGTGCCAGCAGCCAAGAACGGGGGGTCAACTACGAGCAGTACTTC
TRBJ2-7 TRBD2 TRBV28 . CASTGAGGAYEQYF TGTGCCAGCACCGGAGCGGGAGGTGCCTACGAGCAGTACTTC
TRBJ2-3 TRBD2 TRBV5-4 . CASSPGGTSVADTQYF TGTGCCAGCAGCCCTGGGGGGACTAGCGTCGCAGATACGCAGTATTTT
TRBJ2-1 TRBD1 TRBV2 . CASRRTGNEQFF TGTGCCAGCAGACGGACAGGGAATGAGCAGTTCTTC
TRBJ2-7 . TRBV7-6 . CASSLGRGADEQYF TGTGCCAGCAGCTTAGGCCGGGGAGCCGACGAGCAGTACTTC
TRBJ2-5 . TRBV28 . CASSLIRHYQETQYF TGTGCCAGCAGTTTAATACGGCACTACCAAGAGACCCAGTACTTC
TRBJ1-5 . TRBV28 once CASSYDSNQPQHF TGTGCCAGCAGTTACGACAGCAATCAGCCCCAGCATTTT
TRBJ2-3 TRBD1 TRBV6-5 . CASSWGDRRNTDTQYF TGTGCCAGCAGTTGGGGGGACAGGCGTAACACAGATACGCAGTATTTT
TRBJ1-2 TRBD1 TRBV7-9 . CASSAGTGVGYTF TGTGCCAGCAGCGCCGGGACAGGGGTTGGCTACACCTTC
TRBJ1-5 . TRBV19 once CASSISRNQPQHF TGTGCCAGTAGTATTTCACGCAATCAGCCCCAGCATTTT
TRBJ2-3 TRBD2 TRBV6-7 many CASSQLLAGGPCTDTQYF TGTGCCAGCAGTCAGTTACTAGCGGGAGGGCCCTGCACAGATACGCAGTATTTT
TRBJ1-3 TRBD1 TRBV6-5 few CASSLGTAGGNTIYF TGTGCCAGCAGCCTGGGGACCGCAGGGGGGAACACCATATATTTT